Following are 3 T cell receptor beta chains from one sample sequenced in a study of CD8+ T cells in alopecia areata. cDNA reverse transcribed from extracted RNA served as the sequencing template. The repertoire was sequenced with immunoSEQ multiplex PCR; TCRdb's copy has only in-frame clones and lacks some. Of about 200,000 clones in the sample, roughly 50% were seen once. The sample comprised CD8+ T cells sorted from blood. Receptor source: a human donor in good health.

The chain uses TRBV30 and TRBJ2-1; possibly TRBD2 for D (5 bases). Germline V lookup: CDR1 GTSNPN, CDR2 SVGIG (reference sequence). The ends were cut back, 1 base at V and 8 bases at J, with 9 bases in the middle. This CDR3 has 12 amino acids. The CDR3 bases are TGTGCCTGGAGTGGAGGGTTCGATGAGCAGTTCTTC. Amino acid sequence: CAWSGGFDEQFF. The full variable domain, its missing parts supplied by reference TRBV30 and TRBJ2-1, is SQTIHQWPATLVQPVGSPLSLECTVEGTSNPNLYWYRQAAGRGLQLLFYSVGIGQISSEVPQNLSASRPQDRQFILSSKKLLLSDSGFYLCAWSGGFDEQFFGPGTRLTVL.

The V and J genes are TRBV6-5 and TRBJ2-1, with D unresolved. The CDR3 contains 12 residues. Per the germline V gene, CDR1 is MNHEY and CDR2 is SVGAGI. Trimming took 8 bases from V and 8 from J, leaving 13 bases between them. This CDR3 is CASSQPSDEQFF. CDR3 DNA sequence: TGTGCCAGCTCACAGCCCTCGGATGAGCAGTTCTTC.

The chain employs TRBV5-1 and TRBJ2-3; 14 positions match TRBD2. This CDR3 contains 18 residues. V lost 4 bases and J lost 0; bases outside the gene matches: 7. CDR1 SGHRS and CDR2 YFSETQ come from the germline V gene. CDR3 protein: CASSPGLAGGASTDTQYF. CDR3 nucleotides: TGCGCCAGCAGCCCAGGACTAGCGGGGGGAGCTAGCACAGATACGCAGTATTTT.